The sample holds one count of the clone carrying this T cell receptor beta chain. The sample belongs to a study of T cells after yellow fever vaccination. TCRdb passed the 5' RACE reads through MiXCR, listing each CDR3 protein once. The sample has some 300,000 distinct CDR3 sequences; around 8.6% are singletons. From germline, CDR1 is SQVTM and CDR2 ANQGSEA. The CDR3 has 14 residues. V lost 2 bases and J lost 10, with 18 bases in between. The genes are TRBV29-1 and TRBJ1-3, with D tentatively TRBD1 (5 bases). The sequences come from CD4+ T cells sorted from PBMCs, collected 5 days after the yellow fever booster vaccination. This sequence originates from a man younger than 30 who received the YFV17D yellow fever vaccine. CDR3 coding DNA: TGCAGCGTTGAACGGCGGGACGGTGGTATAACCATATATTTT. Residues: CSVERRDGGITIYF. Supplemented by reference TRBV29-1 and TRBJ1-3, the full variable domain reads SAVISQKPSRDICQRGTSLTIQCQVDSQVTMMFWYRQQPGQSLTLIATANQGSEATYESGFVIDKFPISRPNLTFSTLTVSNMSPEDSSIYLCSVERRDGGITIYFGEGSWLTVV.